What follows are 8 T cell receptor beta chains derived from one specimen sequenced in a study of blood T cell repertoires in COVID-19. The table came from immunoSEQ multiplex PCR; TCRdb's copy has only in-frame clones and leaves some out. Found here are 150,000 to 200,000 clones, roughly 80% of them singletons; the top ten hold under 5.5%. Sequenced material: peripheral blood. These receptors came from a woman aged 25-40 years with acute or convalescent COVID-19.

V and J are TRBV7-8 and TRBJ1-3; TRBD1 aligns across 9 bases. With 0 bases clipped from V and 0 bases from J, the junction kept 3 bases outside the gene matches. The CDR3 loop spans 17 amino acids. CDR1 SGHVS and CDR2 FQNEAQ come from the germline V gene. The DNA for the CDR3 is TGTGCCAGCAGCTTAGCCGGACAGGGGATCTCTGGAAACACCATATATTTT. This sequence encodes CASSLAGQGISGNTIYF.

The chain joins TRBV28 to TRBJ2-5, with 8 bases fitting TRBD2. This CDR3 spans 16 amino acids. V was pared by 2 bases and J by 5 bases, with 10 bases of the junction left unmatched. Germline V gives CDR1 MDHEN, CDR2 SYDVKM. The CDR3 DNA sequence: TGTGCCAGCAGTTTACTTGATACGGGAGGGCGGGAGACCCAGTACTTC. Residues: CASSLLDTGGRETQYF.

V is TRBV4-3 and J is TRBJ2-5, with TRBD2 identical over 10 bases. The CDR3 sequence is 18 residues long. The germline V gene encodes CDR1 LGHNA and CDR2 YSLEER. The V segment lost 3 bases and the J segment 5 bases; nucleotides outside the gene matches: 15. CDR3 loop: CASSQATSGTLVDETQYF. The DNA of the CDR3 is TGCGCCAGCAGCCAGGCTACTAGCGGGACGCTGGTAGATGAGACCCAGTACTTC.

The chain recombines TRBV29-1 with TRBJ1-1; D gene ambiguous. V lost 1 base and J lost 0, with 3 bases in between. CDR3 length equals 12 residues. Germline CDR1 SQVTM, CDR2 ANQGSEA. In DNA, the CDR3 is TGCAGCGTTGAAGGTATGAACACTGAAGCTTTCTTT. Protein sequence: CSVEGMNTEAFF.

The sample holds one count of this clone. The chain joins TRBV5-5 to TRBJ2-3; 7 bases agree with TRBD1. The CDR3 contains 14 residues. V was pared by 4 bases and J by 6 bases, with 8 bases of the junction left unmatched. CDR1 is SGHKS and CDR2 is YYEKEE in the germline V gene (reference sequence). The CDR3, as DNA: TGTGCCAGCAGCGGGACAGAAACCTGGGATACGCAGTATTTT. Protein: CASSGTETWDTQYF.

V gene TRBV27 combines with J gene TRBJ2-3, with 15 bases lining up with TRBD2. The trim removed 2 bases at V and 6 bases at J, leaving 0 bases unmatched. The CDR3 sequence is 15 residues long. CDR1 and CDR2 (germline): MNHEY, SMNVEV (reference sequence). The CDR3 bases are TGTGCCAGCAGTTTAGGACTAGCGGGAGGGGATACGCAGTATTTT. Its protein product is CASSLGLAGGDTQYF.

This sequence joins TRBV6-5 and TRBJ1-6; no definite D call. Germline assignment: CDR1 MNHEY and CDR2 SVGAGI. The CDR3 is made up of 12 amino acids. Trimming pared 10 bases from V and 7 bases from J, leaving 11 bases between. The CDR3 sequence is CATSLRNSPLHF. The CDR3 DNA follows: TGTGCCACCAGCCTACGGAATTCACCCCTCCACTTT.

The rearrangement uses TRBV3-1 (or the pseudogene TRBV3-2) and TRBJ2-6, with TRBD1 identical over 9 bases. Germline V gives CDR1 LGHDT, CDR2 YNNKEL (reference sequence). V lost 3 bases and J lost 1; bases outside the gene matches: 7. The CDR3 has 18 amino acids. The CDR3 DNA is TGTGCCAGCAGCCAGGATGGGACAGGGTGGTCTGGGGCCAACGTCCTGACTTTC. It yields the protein CASSQDGTGWSGANVLTF.